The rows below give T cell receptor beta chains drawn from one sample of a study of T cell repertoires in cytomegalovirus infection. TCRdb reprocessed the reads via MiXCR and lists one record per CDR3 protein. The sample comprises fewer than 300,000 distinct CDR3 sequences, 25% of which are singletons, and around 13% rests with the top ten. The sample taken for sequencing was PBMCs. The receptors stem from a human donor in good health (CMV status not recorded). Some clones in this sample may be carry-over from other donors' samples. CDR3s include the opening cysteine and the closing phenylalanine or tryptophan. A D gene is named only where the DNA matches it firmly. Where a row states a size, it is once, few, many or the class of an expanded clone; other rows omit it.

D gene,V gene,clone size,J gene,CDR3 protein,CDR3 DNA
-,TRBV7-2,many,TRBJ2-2,CASSQDSRRTGELFF,TGTGCCAGCAGCCAGGACAGCCGTCGGACCGGGGAGCTGTTTTTT
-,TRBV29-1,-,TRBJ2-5,CSVESGPQGTQYF,TGCAGCGTTGAATCGGGGCCCCAAGGGACCCAGTACTTC
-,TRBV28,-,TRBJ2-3,CASIRLGRPGTDTQYF,TGTGCCAGCATCAGATTGGGCCGGCCCGGCACAGATACGCAGTATTTT
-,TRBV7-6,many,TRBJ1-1,CASSFHMNTEAFF,TGTGCCAGCAGCTTCCATATGAACACTGAAGCTTTCTTT
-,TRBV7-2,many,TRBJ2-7,CASSLASWTTISYEQYF,TGTGCCAGCAGCTTAGCGTCTTGGACAACAATCTCCTACGAGCAGTACTTC
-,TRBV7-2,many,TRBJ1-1,CASSPPRDGRTEAFF,TGTGCCAGCAGCCCTCCCAGGGATGGACGCACTGAAGCTTTCTTT
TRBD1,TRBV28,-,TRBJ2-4,CASSFADRDGNIQYF,TGTGCCAGCAGTTTCGCGGACAGGGACGGAAACATTCAGTACTTC
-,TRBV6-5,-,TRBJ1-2,CASRVRGGYTF,TGTGCCAGCAGAGTTCGGGGTGGCTACACCTTC
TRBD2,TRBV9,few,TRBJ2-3,CASSLTAQREHQDTQYF,TGTGCCAGCAGCCTAACGGCCCAGCGGGAGCATCAAGATACGCAGTATTTT
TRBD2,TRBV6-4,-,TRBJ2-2,CASSRTSGNAGELFF,TGTGCCAGCAGCAGAACTAGCGGGAACGCCGGGGAGCTGTTTTTT
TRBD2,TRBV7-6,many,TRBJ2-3,CASSGGRTSGGGSTDTQYF,TGTGCCAGCAGCGGAGGGAGGACTAGCGGGGGAGGAAGCACAGATACGCAGTATTTT
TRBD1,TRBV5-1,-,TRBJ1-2,CASRPGTGAVSYTF,TGCGCCAGCAGACCCGGGACAGGGGCCGTTAGCTACACCTTC
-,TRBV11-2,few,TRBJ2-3,CASSLRPADTQYF,TGTGCCAGCAGCTTGCGGCCCGCAGATACGCAGTATTTT
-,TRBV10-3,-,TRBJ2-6,CATYSGANVLTF,TGTGCCACCTACTCTGGGGCCAACGTCCTGACTTTC
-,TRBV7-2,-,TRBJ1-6,CASMGGRNSPLHF,TGTGCCAGCATGGGGGGTAGGAATTCACCCCTCCACTTT
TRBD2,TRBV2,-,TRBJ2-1,CASCRDGGAYNEQFF,TGTGCCAGCTGCCGTGACGGGGGGGCCTACAATGAGCAGTTCTTC
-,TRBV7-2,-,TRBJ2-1,CASSSLGQGFNEQFF,TGTGCCAGCAGCTCTCTGGGGCAGGGGTTCAATGAGCAGTTCTTC
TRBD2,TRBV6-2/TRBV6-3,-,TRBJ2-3,CASRTVAGVVADTQYF,TGTGCCAGCAGAACAGTAGCGGGAGTAGTAGCAGATACGCAGTATTTT
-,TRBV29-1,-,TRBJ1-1,CSTFRGTEAFF,TGCAGTACATTTAGGGGCACTGAAGCTTTCTTT
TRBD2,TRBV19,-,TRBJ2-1,CASSQRDYNEQFF,TGTGCCAGTAGCCAGCGGGACTACAATGAGCAGTTCTTC
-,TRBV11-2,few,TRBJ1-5,CASSLESGPNQPQHF,TGTGCCAGCAGCTTAGAAAGCGGCCCCAATCAGCCCCAGCATTTT
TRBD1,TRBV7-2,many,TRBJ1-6,CASSYGQESSYNSPLHF,TGTGCCAGCAGTTACGGACAGGAAAGCTCCTATAATTCACCCCTCCACTTT
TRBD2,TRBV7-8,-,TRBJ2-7,CASSTQISGIRSYEQYF,TGTGCCAGCTCAACCCAAATTAGCGGGATTCGGTCCTACGAGCAGTACTTC
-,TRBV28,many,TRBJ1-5,CASSPQLGALGNQPQHF,TGTGCCAGCAGTCCCCAACTAGGAGCGCTTGGCAATCAGCCCCAGCATTTT
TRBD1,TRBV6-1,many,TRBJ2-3,CASSPDREDTQYF,TGTGCCAGCAGTCCCGACAGGGAAGATACGCAGTATTTT
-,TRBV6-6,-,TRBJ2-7,CASSYRGPISYEQYF,TGTGCCAGCAGTTATCGGGGGCCAATCTCCTACGAGCAGTACTTC
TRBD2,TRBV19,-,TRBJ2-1,CASRPLAGGPNEQFF,TGTGCCAGTAGGCCACTAGCGGGGGGGCCTAATGAGCAGTTCTTC